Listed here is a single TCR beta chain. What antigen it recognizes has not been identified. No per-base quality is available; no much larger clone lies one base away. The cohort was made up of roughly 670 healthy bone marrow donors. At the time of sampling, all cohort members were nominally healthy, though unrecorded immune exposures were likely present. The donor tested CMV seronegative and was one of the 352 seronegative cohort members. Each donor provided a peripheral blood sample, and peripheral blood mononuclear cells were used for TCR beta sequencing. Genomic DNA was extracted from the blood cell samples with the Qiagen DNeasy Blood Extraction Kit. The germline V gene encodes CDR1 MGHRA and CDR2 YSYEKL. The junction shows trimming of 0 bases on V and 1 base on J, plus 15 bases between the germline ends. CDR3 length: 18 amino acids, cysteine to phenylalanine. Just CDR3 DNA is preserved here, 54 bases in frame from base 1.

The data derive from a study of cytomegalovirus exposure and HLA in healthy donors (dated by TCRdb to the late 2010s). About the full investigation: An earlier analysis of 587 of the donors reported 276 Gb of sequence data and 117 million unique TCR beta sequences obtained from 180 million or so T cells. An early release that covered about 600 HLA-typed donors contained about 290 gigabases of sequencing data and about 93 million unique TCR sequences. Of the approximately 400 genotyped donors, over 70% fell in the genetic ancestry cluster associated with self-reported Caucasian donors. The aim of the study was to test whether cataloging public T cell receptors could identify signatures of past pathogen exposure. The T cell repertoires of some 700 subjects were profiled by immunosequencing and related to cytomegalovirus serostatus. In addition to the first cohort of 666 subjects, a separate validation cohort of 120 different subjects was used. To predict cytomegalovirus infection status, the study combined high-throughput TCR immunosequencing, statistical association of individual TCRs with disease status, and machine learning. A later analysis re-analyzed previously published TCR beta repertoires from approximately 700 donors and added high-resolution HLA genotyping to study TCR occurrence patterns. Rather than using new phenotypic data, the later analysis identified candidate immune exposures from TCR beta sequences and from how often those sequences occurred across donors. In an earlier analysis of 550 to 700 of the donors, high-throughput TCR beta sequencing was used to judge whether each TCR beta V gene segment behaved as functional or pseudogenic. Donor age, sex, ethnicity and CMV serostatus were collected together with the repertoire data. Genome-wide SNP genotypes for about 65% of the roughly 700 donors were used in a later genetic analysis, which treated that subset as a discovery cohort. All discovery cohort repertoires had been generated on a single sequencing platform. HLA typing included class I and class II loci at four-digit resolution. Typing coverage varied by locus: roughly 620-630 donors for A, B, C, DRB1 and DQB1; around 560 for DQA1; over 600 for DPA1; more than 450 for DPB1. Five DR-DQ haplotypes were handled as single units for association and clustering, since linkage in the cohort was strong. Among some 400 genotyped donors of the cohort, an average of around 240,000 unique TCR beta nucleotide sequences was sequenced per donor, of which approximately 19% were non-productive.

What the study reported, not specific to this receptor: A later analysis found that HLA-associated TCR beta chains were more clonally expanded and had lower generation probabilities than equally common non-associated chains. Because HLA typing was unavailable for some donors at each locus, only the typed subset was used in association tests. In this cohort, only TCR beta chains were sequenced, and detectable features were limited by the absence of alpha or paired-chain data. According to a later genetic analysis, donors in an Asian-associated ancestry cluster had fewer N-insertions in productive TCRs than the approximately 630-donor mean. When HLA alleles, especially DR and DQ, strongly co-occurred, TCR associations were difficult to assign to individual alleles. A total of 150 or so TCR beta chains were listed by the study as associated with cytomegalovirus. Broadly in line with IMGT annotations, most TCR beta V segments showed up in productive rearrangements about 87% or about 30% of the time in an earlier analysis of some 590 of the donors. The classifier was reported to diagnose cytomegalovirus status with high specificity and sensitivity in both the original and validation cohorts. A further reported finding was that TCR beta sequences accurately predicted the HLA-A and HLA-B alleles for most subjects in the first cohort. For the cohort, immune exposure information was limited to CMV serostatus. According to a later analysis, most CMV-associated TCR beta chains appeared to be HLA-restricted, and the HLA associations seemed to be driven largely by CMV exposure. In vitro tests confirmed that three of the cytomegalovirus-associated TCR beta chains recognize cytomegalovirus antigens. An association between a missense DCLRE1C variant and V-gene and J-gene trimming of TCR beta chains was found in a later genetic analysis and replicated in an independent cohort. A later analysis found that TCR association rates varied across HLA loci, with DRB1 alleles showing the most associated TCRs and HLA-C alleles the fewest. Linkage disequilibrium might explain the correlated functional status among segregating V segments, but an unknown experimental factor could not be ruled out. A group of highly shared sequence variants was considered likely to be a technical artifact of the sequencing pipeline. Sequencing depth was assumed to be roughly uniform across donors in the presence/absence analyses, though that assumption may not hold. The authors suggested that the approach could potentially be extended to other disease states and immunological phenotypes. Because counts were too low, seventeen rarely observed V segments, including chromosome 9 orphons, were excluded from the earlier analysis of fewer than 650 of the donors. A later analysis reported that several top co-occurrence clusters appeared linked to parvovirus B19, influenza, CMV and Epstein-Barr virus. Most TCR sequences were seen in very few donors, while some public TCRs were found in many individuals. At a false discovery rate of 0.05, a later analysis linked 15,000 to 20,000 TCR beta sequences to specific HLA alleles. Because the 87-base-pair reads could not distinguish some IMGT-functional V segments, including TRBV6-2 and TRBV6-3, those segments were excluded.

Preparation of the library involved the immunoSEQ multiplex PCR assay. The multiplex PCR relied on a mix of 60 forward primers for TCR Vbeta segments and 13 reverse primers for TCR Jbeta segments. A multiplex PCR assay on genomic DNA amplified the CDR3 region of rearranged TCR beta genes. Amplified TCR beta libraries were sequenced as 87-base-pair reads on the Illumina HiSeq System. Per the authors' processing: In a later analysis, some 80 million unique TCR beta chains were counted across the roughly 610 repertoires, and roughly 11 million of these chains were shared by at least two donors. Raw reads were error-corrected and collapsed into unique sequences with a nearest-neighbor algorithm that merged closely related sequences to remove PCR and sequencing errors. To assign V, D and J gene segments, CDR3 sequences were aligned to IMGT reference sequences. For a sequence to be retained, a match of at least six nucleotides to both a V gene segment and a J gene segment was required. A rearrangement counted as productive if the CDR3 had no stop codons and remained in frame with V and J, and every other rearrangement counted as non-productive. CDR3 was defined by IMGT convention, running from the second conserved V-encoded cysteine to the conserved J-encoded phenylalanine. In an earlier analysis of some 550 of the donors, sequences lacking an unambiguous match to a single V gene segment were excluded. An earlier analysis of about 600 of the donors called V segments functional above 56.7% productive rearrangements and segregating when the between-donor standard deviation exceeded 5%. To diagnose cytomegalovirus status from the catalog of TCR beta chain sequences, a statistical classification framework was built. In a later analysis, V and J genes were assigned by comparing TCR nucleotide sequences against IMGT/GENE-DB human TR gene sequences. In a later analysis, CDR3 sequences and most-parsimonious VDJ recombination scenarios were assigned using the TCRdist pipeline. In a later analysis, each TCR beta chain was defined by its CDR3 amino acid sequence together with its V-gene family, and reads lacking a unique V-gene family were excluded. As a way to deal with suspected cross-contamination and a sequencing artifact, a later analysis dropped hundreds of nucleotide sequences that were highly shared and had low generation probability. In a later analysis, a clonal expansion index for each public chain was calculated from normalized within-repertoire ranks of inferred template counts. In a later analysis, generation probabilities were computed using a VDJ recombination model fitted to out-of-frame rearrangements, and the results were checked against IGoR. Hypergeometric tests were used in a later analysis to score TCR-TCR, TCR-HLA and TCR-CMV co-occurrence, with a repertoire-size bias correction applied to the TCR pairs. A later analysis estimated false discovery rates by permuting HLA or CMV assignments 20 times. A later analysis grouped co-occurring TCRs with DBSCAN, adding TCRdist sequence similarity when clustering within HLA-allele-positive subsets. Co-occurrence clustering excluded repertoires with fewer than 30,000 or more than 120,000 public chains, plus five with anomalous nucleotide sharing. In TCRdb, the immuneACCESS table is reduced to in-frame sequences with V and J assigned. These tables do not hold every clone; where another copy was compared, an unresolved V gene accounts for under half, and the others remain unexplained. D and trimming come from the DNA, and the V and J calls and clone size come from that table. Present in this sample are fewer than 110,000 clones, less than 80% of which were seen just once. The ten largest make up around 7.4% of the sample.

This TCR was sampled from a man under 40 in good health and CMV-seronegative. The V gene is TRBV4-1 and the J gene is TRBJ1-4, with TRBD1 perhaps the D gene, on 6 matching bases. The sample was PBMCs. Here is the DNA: TGCGCCAGCAGCCAAGAGGTAACAGGGATAAGAACTAATGAAAAACTGTTTTTT. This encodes CASSQEVTGIRTNEKLFF.